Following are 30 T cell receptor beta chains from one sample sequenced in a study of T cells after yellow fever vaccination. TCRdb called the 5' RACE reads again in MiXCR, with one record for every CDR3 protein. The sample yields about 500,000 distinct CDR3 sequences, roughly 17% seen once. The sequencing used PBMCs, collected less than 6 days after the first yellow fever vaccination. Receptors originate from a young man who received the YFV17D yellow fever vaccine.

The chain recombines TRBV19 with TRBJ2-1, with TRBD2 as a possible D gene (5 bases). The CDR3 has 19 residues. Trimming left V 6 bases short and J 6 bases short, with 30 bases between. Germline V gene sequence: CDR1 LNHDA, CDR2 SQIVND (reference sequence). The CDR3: CASRPAPELSWASSNEQFF. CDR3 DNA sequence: TGTGCCAGTAGACCGGCCCCAGAGTTATCTTGGGCTAGCAGCAATGAGCAGTTCTTC. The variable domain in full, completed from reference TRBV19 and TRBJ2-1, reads DGGITQSPKYLFRKEGQNVTLSCEQNLNHDAMYWYRQDPGQGLRLIYYSQIVNDFQKGDIAEGYSVSREKKESFPLTVTSAQKNPTAFYLCASRPAPELSWASSNEQFFGPGTRLTVL.

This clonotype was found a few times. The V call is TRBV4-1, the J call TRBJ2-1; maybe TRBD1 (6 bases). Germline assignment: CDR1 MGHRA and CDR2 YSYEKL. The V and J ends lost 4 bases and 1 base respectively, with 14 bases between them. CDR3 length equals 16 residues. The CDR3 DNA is TGCGCCAGCAGCCCCCAACAGGGCGTTTCCTACAATGAGCAGTTCTTC. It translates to CASSPQQGVSYNEQFF.

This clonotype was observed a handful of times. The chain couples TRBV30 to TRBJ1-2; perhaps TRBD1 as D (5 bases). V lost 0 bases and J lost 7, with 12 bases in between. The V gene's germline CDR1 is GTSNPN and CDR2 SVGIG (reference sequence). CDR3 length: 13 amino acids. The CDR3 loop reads CAWSVGGISGYTF. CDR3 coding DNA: TGTGCCTGGAGTGTTGGGGGGATTAGTGGCTACACCTTC.

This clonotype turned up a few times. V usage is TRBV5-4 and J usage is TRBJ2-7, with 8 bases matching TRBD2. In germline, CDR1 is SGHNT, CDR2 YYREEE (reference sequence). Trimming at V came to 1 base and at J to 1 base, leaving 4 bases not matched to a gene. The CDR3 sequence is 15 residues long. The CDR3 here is CASSLIGTRSYEQYF. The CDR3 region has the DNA TGTGCCAGCAGCTTGATTGGGACTAGATCCTACGAGCAGTACTTC. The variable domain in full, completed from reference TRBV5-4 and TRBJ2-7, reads ETGVTQSPTHLIKTRGQQVTLRCSSQSGHNTVSWYQQALGQGPQFIFQYYREEENGRGNFPPRFSGLQFPNYSSELNVNALELDDSALYLCASSLIGTRSYEQYFGPGTRLTVT.

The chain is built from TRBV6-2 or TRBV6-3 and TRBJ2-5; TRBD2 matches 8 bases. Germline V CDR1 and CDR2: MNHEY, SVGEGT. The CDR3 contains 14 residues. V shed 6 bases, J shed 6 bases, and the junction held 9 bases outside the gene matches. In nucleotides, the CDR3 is TGTGCCAGCAGCCCCCTTGGCGGGGGGAAGACCCAGTACTTC. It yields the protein CASSPLGGGKTQYF.

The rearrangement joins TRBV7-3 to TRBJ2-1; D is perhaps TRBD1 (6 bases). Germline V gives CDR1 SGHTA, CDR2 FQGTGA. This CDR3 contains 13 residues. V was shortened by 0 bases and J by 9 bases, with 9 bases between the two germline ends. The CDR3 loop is CASSLTSGVEQFF. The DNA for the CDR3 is TGTGCCAGCAGCTTAACGTCAGGGGTTGAGCAGTTCTTC.

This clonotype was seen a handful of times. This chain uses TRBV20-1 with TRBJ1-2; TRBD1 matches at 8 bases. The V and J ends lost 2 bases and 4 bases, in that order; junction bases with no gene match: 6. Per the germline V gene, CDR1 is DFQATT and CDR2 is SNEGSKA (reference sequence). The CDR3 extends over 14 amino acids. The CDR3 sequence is CSARHGQGVYGYTF. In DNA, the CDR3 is TGCAGTGCTAGACACGGACAGGGTGTCTATGGCTACACCTTC.

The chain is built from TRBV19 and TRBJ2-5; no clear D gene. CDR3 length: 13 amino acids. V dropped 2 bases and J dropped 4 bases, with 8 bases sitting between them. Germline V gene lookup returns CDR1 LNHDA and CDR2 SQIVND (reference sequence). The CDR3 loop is CASSIIYGETQYF. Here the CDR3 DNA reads TGTGCCAGTAGTATAATTTATGGAGAGACCCAGTACTTC.

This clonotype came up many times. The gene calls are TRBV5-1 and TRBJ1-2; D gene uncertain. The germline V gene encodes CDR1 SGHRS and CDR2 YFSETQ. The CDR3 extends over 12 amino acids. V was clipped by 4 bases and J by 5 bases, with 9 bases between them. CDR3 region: CASSGYNYGYTF. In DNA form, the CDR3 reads TGCGCCAGCAGCGGGTATAATTATGGCTACACCTTC. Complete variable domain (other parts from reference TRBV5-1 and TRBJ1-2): KAGVTQTPRYLIKTRGQQVTLSCSPISGHRSVSWYQQTPGQGLQFLFEYFSETQRNKGNFPGRFSGRQFSNSRSEMNVSTLELGDSALYLCASSGYNYGYTFGSGTRLTVV.

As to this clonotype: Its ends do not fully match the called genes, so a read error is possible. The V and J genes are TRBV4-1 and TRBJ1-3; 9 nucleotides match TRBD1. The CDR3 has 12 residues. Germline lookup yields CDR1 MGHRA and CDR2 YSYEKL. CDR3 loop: CTSSQGRDRAFF. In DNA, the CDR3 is TGCACCAGCAGCCAAGGCCGGGACAGGGCCTTTTTT.

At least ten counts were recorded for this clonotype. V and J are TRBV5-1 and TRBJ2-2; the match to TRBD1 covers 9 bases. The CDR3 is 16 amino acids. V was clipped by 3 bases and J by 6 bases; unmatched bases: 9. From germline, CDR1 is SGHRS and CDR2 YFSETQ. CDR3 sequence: CASSSHRGRRAGELFF. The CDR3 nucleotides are TGCGCCAGCAGCTCCCACAGGGGGCGACGCGCCGGGGAGCTGTTTTTT.

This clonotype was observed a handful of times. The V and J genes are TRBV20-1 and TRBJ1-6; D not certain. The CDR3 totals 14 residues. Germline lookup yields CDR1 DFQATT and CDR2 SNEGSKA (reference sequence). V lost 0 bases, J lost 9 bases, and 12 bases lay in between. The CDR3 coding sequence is TGCAGTGCTAGAGATTCGGCCAGGATTTCACCCCTCCACTTT. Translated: CSARDSARISPLHF.

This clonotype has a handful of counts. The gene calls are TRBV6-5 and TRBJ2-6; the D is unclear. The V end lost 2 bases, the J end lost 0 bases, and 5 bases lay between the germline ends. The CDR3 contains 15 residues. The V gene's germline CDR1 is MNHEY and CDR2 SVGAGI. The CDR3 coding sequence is TGTGCCAGCAGTTACGCGAGCTCTGGGGCCAACGTCCTGACTTTC. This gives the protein CASSYASSGANVLTF.

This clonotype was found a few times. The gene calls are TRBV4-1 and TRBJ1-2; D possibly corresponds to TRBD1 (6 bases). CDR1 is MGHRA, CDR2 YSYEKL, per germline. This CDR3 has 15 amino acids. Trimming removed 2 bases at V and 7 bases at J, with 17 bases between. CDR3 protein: CASSQLGSGVGGYTF. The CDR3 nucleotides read TGCGCCAGCAGCCAATTAGGGTCAGGGGTTGGTGGCTACACCTTC.

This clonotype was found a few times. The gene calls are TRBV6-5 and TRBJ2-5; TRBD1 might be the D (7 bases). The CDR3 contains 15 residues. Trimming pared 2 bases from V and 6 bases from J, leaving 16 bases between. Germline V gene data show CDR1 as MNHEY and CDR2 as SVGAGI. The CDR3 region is CASSYGGTASKTQYF. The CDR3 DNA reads TGTGCCAGCAGTTACGGCGGGACAGCCTCCAAGACCCAGTACTTC.

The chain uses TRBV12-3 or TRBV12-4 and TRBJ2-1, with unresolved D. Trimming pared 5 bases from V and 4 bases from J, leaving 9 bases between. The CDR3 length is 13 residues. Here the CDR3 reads CASSLYDYNEQFF. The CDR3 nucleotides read TGTGCCAGCAGTCTCTACGATTACAATGAGCAGTTCTTC.

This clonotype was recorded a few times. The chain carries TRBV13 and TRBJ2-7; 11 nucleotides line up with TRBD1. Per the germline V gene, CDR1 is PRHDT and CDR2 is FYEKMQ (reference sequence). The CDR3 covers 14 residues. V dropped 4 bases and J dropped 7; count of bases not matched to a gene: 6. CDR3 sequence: CASSSGQGAGEQYF. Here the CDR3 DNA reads TGTGCCAGCAGCTCCGGACAGGGGGCCGGGGAGCAGTACTTC.

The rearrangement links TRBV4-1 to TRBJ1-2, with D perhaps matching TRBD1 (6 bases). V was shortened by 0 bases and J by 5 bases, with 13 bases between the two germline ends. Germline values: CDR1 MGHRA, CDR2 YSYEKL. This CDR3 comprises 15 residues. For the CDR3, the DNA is TGCGCCAGCAGCCAAGAAGGAACAGGGAGGTATGGCTACACCTTC. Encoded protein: CASSQEGTGRYGYTF.

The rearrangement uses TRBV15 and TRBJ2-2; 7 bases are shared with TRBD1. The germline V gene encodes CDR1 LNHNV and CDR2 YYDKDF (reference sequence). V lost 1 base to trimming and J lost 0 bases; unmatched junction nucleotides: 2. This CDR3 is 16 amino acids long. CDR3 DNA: TGTGCCACCAGCAGAGGCGACAGGGCGAACACCGGGGAGCTGTTTTTT. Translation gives CATSRGDRANTGELFF.

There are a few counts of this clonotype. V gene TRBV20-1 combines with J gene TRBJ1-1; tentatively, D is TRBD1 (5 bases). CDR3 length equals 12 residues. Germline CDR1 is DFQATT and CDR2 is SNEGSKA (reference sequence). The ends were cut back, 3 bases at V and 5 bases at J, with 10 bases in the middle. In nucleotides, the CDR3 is TGCAGTGCTAGGGCCGGGGGGACTGAAGCTTTCTTT. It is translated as CSARAGGTEAFF.

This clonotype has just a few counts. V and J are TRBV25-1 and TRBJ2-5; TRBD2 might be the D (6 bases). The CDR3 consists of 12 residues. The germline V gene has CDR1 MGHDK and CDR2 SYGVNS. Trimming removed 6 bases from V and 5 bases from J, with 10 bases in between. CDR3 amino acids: CASRTSVETQYF. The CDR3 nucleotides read TGTGCCAGCAGGACTAGTGTCGAGACCCAGTACTTC.

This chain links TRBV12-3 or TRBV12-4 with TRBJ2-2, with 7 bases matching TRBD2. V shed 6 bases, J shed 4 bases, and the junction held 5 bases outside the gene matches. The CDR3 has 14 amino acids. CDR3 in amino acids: CASRGLFRTGELFF. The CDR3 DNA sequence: TGTGCCAGCAGGGGACTATTCCGCACCGGGGAGCTGTTTTTT.

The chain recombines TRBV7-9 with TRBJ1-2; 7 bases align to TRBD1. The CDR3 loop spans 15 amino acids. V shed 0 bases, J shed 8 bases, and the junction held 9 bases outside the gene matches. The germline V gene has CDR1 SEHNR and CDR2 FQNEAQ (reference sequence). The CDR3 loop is CASSLAQGKLYGYTF. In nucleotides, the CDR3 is TGTGCCAGCAGCTTAGCACAGGGGAAACTATACGGCTACACCTTC.

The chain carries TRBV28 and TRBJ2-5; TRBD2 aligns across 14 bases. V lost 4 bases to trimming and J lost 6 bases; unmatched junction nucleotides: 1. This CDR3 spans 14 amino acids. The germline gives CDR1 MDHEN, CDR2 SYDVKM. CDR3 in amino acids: CASSWTSGGKTQYF. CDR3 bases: TGTGCCAGCAGTTGGACTAGCGGGGGGAAGACCCAGTACTTC.

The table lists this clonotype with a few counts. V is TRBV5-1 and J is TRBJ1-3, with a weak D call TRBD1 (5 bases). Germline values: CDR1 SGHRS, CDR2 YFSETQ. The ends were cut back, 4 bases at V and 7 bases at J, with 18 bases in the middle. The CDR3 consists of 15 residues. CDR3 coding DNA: TGCGCCAGCAGCGGGGGTAGAGCGAACGGGAACACCATATATTTT. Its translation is CASSGGRANGNTIYF.

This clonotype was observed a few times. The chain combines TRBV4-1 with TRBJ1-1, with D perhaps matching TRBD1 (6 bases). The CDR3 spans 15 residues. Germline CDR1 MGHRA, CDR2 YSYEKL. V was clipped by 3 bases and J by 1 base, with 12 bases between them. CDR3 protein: CASSQEGGRNTEAFF. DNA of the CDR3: TGCGCCAGCAGCCAGGAAGGGGGACGGAACACTGAAGCTTTCTTT.

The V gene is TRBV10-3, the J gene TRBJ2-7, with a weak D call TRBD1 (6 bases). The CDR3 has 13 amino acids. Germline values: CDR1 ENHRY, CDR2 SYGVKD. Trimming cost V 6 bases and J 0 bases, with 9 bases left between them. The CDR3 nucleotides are TGTGCCATCAGCCGGGACACCTCCTACGAGCAGTACTTC. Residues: CAISRDTSYEQYF.

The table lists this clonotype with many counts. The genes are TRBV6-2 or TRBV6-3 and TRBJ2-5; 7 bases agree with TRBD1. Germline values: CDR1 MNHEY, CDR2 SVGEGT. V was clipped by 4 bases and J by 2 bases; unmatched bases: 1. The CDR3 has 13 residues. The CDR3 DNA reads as TGTGCCAGCAGTTCGACAGGGCAAGAGACCCAGTACTTC. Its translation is CASSSTGQETQYF.

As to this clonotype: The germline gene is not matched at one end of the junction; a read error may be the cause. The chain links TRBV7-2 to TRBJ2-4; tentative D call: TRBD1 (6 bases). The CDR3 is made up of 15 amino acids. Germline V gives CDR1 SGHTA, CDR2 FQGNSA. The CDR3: CASSLVQGTKNIPYF. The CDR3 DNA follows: TGTGCCAGCAGCTTAGTTCAGGGGACCAAAAACATTCCGTACTTC.

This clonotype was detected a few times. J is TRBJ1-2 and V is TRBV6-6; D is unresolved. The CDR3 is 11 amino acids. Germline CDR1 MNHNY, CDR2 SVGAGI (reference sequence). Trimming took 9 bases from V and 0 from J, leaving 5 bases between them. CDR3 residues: CASVANYGYTF. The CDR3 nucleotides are TGTGCCAGTGTAGCTAACTATGGCTACACCTTC.